This T cell receptor beta chain is from a study of blood T cell repertoires in COVID-19. As for the study in general: Sites in the United States, Italy and Spain provided acute and convalescent COVID-19 samples.

The germline CDR1 and CDR2 sequences are LNHDA and SQIVND (reference sequence). V was trimmed by 2 bases and J by 5 bases, leaving 10 bases between them. The CDR3 extends over 14 amino acids. In the authors' methods: Counts of nucleated cells, estimated from reference gene primer amplification, were obtained. Sequenced by immunoSEQ multiplex PCR; TCRdb stores in-frame clones only, minus some. V, J and clone size are taken as reported in that table, and D and trimming were inferred from the DNA itself. The data show 150,000 or so clones, around 78% seen once. J is TRBJ1-5 and V is TRBV19; D perhaps matches TRBD1 (5 bases). The sequenced sample consisted of peripheral blood. The TCR was taken from a man aged 80 or over with acute or convalescent COVID-19. The CDR3 sequence is CASSIFRDYQPQHF. CDR3 nucleotides: TGTGCCAGTAGTATATTCAGGGACTATCAGCCCCAGCATTTT.